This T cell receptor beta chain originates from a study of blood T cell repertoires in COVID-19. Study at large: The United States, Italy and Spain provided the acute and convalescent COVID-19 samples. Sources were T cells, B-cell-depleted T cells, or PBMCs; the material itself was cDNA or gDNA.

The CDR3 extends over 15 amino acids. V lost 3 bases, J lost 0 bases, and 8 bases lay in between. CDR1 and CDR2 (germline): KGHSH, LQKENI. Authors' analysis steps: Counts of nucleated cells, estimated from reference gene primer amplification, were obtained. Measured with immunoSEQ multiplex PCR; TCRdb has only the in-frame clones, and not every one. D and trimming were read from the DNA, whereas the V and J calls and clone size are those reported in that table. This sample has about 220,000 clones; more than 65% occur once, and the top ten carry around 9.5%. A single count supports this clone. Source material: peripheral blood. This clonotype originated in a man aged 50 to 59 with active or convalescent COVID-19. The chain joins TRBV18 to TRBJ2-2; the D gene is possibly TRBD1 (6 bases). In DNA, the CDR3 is TGTGCCAGCTCACCTGGGACACCGAACACCGGGGAGCTGTTTTTT. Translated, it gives CASSPGTPNTGELFF. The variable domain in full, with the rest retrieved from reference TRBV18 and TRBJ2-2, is NAGVMQNPRHLVRRRGQEARLRCSPMKGHSHVYWYRQLPEEGLKFMVYLQKENIIDESGMPKERFSAEFPKEGPSILRIQQVVRGDSAAYFCASSPGTPNTGELFFGEGSRLTVL.